This section outlines one T cell receptor (beta chain) sequence together with its context. What it recognizes is unknown. RNA was extracted and reverse transcribed into cDNA as the sequencing template. Clones were sequenced by immunoSEQ multiplex PCR, and TCRdb holds only the in-frame ones, with some missing. The table includes roughly 100,000 clones, 65% to 90% detected once. These data originate in a study of CD8+ T cells in alopecia areata. Study conclusions and caveats: TCR sharing was clearer in mice than between patients, perhaps partly owing to patient HLA diversity. Resident alphabeta T-cell populations of normal skin are likewise subject to sequencing in scalp samples. There were many expanded lesional clones persisting in scalp and blood during tofacitinib.

This sample's treatment: oral pan-JAK inhibitor, 5-10 mg twice daily. The CDR3 runs 15 residues. Germline V gene sequence: CDR1 SGHRS, CDR2 YFSETQ. Germline trimming cut 4 bases from V and 0 bases from J; bases unmatched to any gene: 3. The V gene is TRBV5-1, the J gene TRBJ1-4, with 7 bases matching TRBD1. This TCR was sampled from a human donor with alopecia areata. This material consisted of CD8+ T cells sorted from blood, taken at approximately week 31, from a patient treated with tofacitinib. CDR3 coding DNA: TGCGCCAGCAGCGATGGACAGGCAACTAATGAAAAACTGTTTTTT. Residues: CASSDGQATNEKLFF. Together with reference TRBV5-1 and TRBJ1-4, the CDR3 gives the full variable domain: KAGVTQTPRYLIKTRGQQVTLSCSPISGHRSVSWYQQTPGQGLQFLFEYFSETQRNKGNFPGRFSGRQFSNSRSEMNVSTLELGDSALYLCASSDGQATNEKLFFGSGTQLSVL.